The clone carrying this T cell receptor beta chain occurred once. This study enrolled people aged 18 to 89 from about two dozen US geographic areas. The CDR3 runs to 17 residues. V was pared by 7 bases and J by 0 bases, with 18 bases between. The germline gives CDR1 LNHDA, CDR2 SQIVND (reference sequence). These data come from a study of blood T cell repertoires in COVID-19. Sequencing used immunoSEQ multiplex PCR; TCRdb keeps in-frame clones, though not all of them. The data hold some 460,000 clones, with about nine tenths observed a single time. The sample comprised PBMCs or T cells enriched from blood (not recorded which). The chain carries TRBV19 and TRBJ2-2; the D gene is possibly TRBD2 (6 bases). The receptor was derived from a woman younger than 30 who had recovered from COVID-19. As DNA, the CDR3 is TGTGCCAGTACCCTCTTGGGGGGAGGCTCGAACACCGGGGAGCTGTTTTTT. Amino acid sequence: CASTLLGGGSNTGELFF.